The 28 T cell receptor beta chains reported below all come from one sample, sequenced in a study of tumor-infiltrating lymphocytes in primary liver carcinoma (dated by TCRdb to 2017 to 2019). The reads were generated on an Illumina HiSeq 2500. A constant-region primer and ProtoScript II reverse transcriptase were used to reverse-transcribe TCRbeta-specific cDNA from 500 ng total RNA. Construction of the TCRbeta libraries relied on three nested rounds of multiplex PCR, following a slightly modified ARM-PCR procedure. Each of the first two PCR rounds ran for roughly 9 cycles using multiplex TRBV1-TRBV30 forward primers together with a Cbeta reverse primer. TCRdb applied fastp at Q25 and MiXCR to the public reads, then kept only in-frame beta chains. Duplicate CDR3 protein sequences are folded into a single record with the most common DNA and genes. The sample table records about 320,000 distinct CDR3 sequences; approximately 65% of these occur just once. Jointly, the top ten make up about 9.4% of the sample.

Blood RNA was extracted from unsorted whole blood using TRIzol reagent, and germline DNA was obtained with the DNeasy Blood & Tissue kit. Sample: peripheral blood. The receptors come from a man aged 35-49 years with primary liver carcinoma and hepatitis B virus infection.

This clonotype was counted many times. This chain joins TRBV29-1 and TRBJ2-7; D remains ambiguous. Per the germline V gene, CDR1 is SQVTM and CDR2 is ANQGSEA. The CDR3 contains 12 residues. Trimming removed 5 bases from V and 0 bases from J, with 8 bases in between. The CDR3 DNA reads as TGCAGCGTTTTCTTCAACTCCTACGAGCAGTACTTC. Amino acids: CSVFFNSYEQYF.

Notes on this clonotype: Compared with germline, one end of the junction differs, possibly owing to a read error. The V call is TRBV5-6, the J call TRBJ1-2; TRBD1 agrees at 7 bases. The CDR3 runs 14 residues. The V gene's germline CDR1 is SGHDT and CDR2 YYEEEE. The CDR3: CASSPGQRGYGCTF. In DNA, the CDR3 is TGTGCCAGCAGCCCGGGACAGAGAGGGTATGGCTGCACCTTC.

This clonotype was detected only a few times. The chain combines TRBV7-8 with TRBJ2-2; D unresolved. The CDR3 covers 12 residues. V lost 4 bases, J lost 7 bases, and 7 bases lay in between. Germline V gene data show CDR1 as SGHVS and CDR2 as FQNEAQ. The CDR3 DNA reads TGTGCCAGCAGCTCTCATGGCGGGGAGCTGTTTTTT. Its translation: CASSSHGGELFF.

This clonotype was found many times. CDR3 region: CAISEPRDRGLETQYF. CDR3 DNA sequence: TGTGCCATCAGTGAGCCCAGGGACAGGGGATTGGAGACCCAGTACTTC. The V call is TRBV10-3, the J call TRBJ2-5; TRBD1 aligns across 10 bases. The germline V gene has CDR1 ENHRY and CDR2 SYGVKD. The CDR3 runs 16 residues. J gave up 5 bases and V 2 bases, and 8 bases lay outside the gene matches.

Comment on this clonotype: Mismatch with germline at one junction end may stem from a read error. The V gene is TRBV4-3, the J gene TRBJ1-6; 7 nucleotides agree with TRBD1. The CDR3 runs to 14 residues. The germline V gene encodes CDR1 LGHNA and CDR2 YSLEER. CDR3 bases: TGCACCAGCAGTCAAGGGACAGTTAATTCACCCCTCCACTTT. Translated, it gives CTSSQGTVNSPLHF.

Of note for this clonotype: One end of the junction does not line up with germline, which may come from a read error. The chain combines TRBV11-2 with TRBJ2-7, with 7 nucleotides matching TRBD1. The CDR3 runs 16 residues. CDR1 and CDR2 (germline): SGHAT, FQNNGV. The CDR3 nucleotides read TGTGCCAGCAGCAACCTCACAGGGGTTGACGCCTACGAGCAGCACTTC. Protein product: CASSNLTGVDAYEQHF.

With respect to this clonotype: This may stem from a read error, because a much larger clone lies one nucleotide away. The chain recombines TRBV12-3 or TRBV12-4 with TRBJ1-3; D unclear. The ends were cut back, 11 bases at V and 3 bases at J, with 11 bases in the middle. The CDR3 is 12 amino acids. In DNA, the CDR3 is TGTGCCTGCGTAAGAGGTGGAAACACCATATATTTT. It specifies CACVRGGNTIYF.

This clonotype was seen at least ten times. The chain uses TRBV29-1 and TRBJ1-1; possibly TRBD1 for D (6 bases). Germline lookup yields CDR1 SQVTM and CDR2 ANQGSEA. This CDR3 has 14 residues. Trimming removed 6 bases at V and 4 bases at J, with 18 bases between. The CDR3 region is CSVTRSGVPTEAFF. The CDR3 DNA reads TGCAGCGTGACACGCTCAGGGGTTCCCACTGAAGCTTTCTTT.

This chain joins TRBV11-1 and TRBJ1-2; D perhaps matches TRBD1 (6 bases). V lost 5 bases and J lost 8, with 18 bases in between. The CDR3 spans 14 residues. The germline CDR1 and CDR2 sequences are SGHAT and FQDESV (reference sequence). The CDR3 DNA reads TGTGCCAGCAGCGAAATCGGGGGGCCCGCGGGCTACACCTTC. This sequence encodes CASSEIGGPAGYTF.

The chain joins TRBV30 to TRBJ2-7, with TRBD1 as a possible D gene (5 bases). Germline V gives CDR1 GTSNPN, CDR2 SVGIG (reference sequence). The CDR3 runs to 14 residues. The V end lost 0 bases, the J end lost 2 bases, and 11 bases lay between the germline ends. Here the CDR3 reads CAWSVAGYTYEQYF. The CDR3 DNA sequence: TGTGCCTGGAGTGTAGCAGGGTATACCTACGAGCAGTACTTC.

Concerning this clonotype: Being one base from a much bigger clone, this may be a read error. V gene TRBV29-1 combines with J gene TRBJ2-1, with no clear D. This CDR3 comprises 12 residues. Germline values: CDR1 SQVTM, CDR2 ANQGSEA. In DNA, the CDR3 is TGCAGCGCCCGGTGGACCATCAATGAGCGGTTCTTC. Its protein is CSARWTINERFF.

Of note for this clonotype: The germline gene is not matched at one end of the junction; a read error may be the cause. The genes are TRBV29-1 and TRBJ1-1, with TRBD1 matching 11 bases. This CDR3 is 18 amino acids long. CDR1 and CDR2 (germline): SQVTM, ANQGSEA. CDR3: CRVGLKREDRGLGTEAFF. The CDR3 nucleotides are TGCAGAGTTGGATTAAAGCGGGAGGACAGGGGGCTCGGTACTGAAGCTTTCTTT.

The table lists this clonotype with a count of one. A clone one base away is much larger, so this may be a read error. This rearrangement joins TRBV6-1 to TRBJ2-6; the match to TRBD1 covers 9 bases. The length of the CDR3 is 16 residues. CDR1 and CDR2 (germline): MNHNS, SASEGT. The CDR3: CVSTRDRASGANVLTF. The CDR3, as DNA: TGTGTCAGCACCCGGGACAGGGCTTCTGGGGCCAACGTCCTGACTTTC.

Concerning this clonotype itself: Relative to the germline gene, one junction end is altered; a read error may explain this. The gene calls are TRBV6-6 and TRBJ2-2; a possible D gene is TRBD2 (6 bases). This CDR3 has 18 amino acids. The germline gives CDR1 MNHNY, CDR2 SVGAGI (reference sequence). In DNA form, the CDR3 reads TGTGCAAGCAGTTTCATTCCCCCGGAGGGGCCGGCGGCCGGGGAGCTGTTTTTT. This gives the protein CASSFIPPEGPAAGELFF.

This clonotype was recorded a few times. The chain carries TRBV7-9 and TRBJ2-5, with 10 bases identical to TRBD2. From germline, CDR1 is SEHNR and CDR2 FQNEAQ (reference sequence). This CDR3 spans 14 amino acids. V lost 6 bases, J lost 2 bases, and 3 bases stayed unmatched. DNA of the CDR3: TGTGCCAGCAGTCCAGCGGGAGGGCAAGAGACCCAGTACTTC. It translates to CASSPAGGQETQYF. Supplemented by reference TRBV7-9 and TRBJ2-5, the full variable domain reads DTGVSQNPRHKITKRGQNVTFRCDPISEHNRLYWYRQTLGQGPEFLTYFQNEAQLEKSRLLSDRFSAERPKGSFSTLEIQRTEQGDSAMYLCASSPAGGQETQYFGPGTRLLVL.

Regarding this clonotype: The conserved final phenylalanine or tryptophan is absent from the CDR3, which likely points to a read error. The J gene is TRBJ1-2, the V gene TRBV5-4, with unresolved D. The CDR3 sequence is 15 residues long. The germline CDR1 and CDR2 sequences are SGHNT and YYREEE (reference sequence). Trimming cost V 7 bases and J 2 bases, with 18 bases left between them. The CDR3 loop reads CASGGAQQTNYGYTI. CDR3 bases: TGTGCCAGCGGCGGAGCACAGCAAACCAACTATGGCTACACCATC.

This clonotype showed up just a few times. This sequence joins TRBV5-1 and TRBJ2-3; 10 bases match TRBD2. The germline V gene encodes CDR1 SGHRS and CDR2 YFSETQ. The CDR3 is 16 amino acids. J was trimmed by 1 base and V by 7 bases; bases with no gene match: 9. For the CDR3, the DNA is TGCGCCAGCCGATTAAAAGGGACTAGCGGCACAGATACGCAGTATTTT. Its translation is CASRLKGTSGTDTQYF.

The chain recombines TRBV5-4 with TRBJ2-5, with 13 bases lining up with TRBD2. The CDR3 spans 14 residues. CDR1 SGHNT and CDR2 YYREEE come from the germline V gene (reference sequence). DNA for the CDR3: TGTTCCGGATGGACTAGCGGGAGTGCGGAGACCCAGTACTTC. Its translation: CSGWTSGSAETQYF.

The genes are TRBV7-9 and TRBJ1-1; 7 bases line up with TRBD1. CDR1 is SEHNR and CDR2 is FQNEAQ in the germline V gene (reference sequence). V trimming: 4 bases; J trimming: 5 bases; junction bases outside the gene matches: 7. The CDR3 is made up of 14 amino acids. The CDR3 DNA follows: TGTGCCAGCAGCTCACAGGGGTTGGGGACTGAAGCTTTCTTT. Its translation: CASSSQGLGTEAFF. The full variable domain, rest sourced from reference TRBV7-9 and TRBJ1-1, is DTGVSQNPRHKITKRGQNVTFRCDPISEHNRLYWYRQTLGQGPEFLTYFQNEAQLEKSRLLSDRFSAERPKGSFSTLEIQRTEQGDSAMYLCASSSQGLGTEAFFGQGTRLTVV.

The chain is built from TRBV12-3 or TRBV12-4 and TRBJ2-1; D is undetermined. The CDR3 spans 13 residues. Trimming shortened V by 3 bases and J by 5 bases, and 8 bases separated the two germline ends. The CDR3 DNA is TGTGCCAGCAGTTTTGACATCCACAATGAGCAGTTCTTC. Protein: CASSFDIHNEQFF.

About this clonotype: The germline gene is not matched at one end of the junction; a read error may be the cause. The chain links TRBV5-4 to TRBJ2-1; TRBD2 matches 7 bases. The CDR3 has 16 residues. In germline, CDR1 is SGHNT, CDR2 YYREEE (reference sequence). CDR3 in amino acids: CASTPWRGSSYDEQFF. CDR3 DNA sequence: TGTGCCAGCACCCCCTGGCGGGGGAGCTCCTACGATGAGCAGTTCTTC.

This clonotype showed up many times. The chain has TRBV6-1 and TRBJ2-7; D may be TRBD2 (7 bases). The CDR3 extends over 13 amino acids. Between the trimmed V and J ends, which lost 3 bases and 5 bases, there was a span of 11 bases. From germline, CDR1 is MNHNS and CDR2 SASEGT. CDR3 DNA: TGTGCCAGCAGTGACGGGGGGCGCCACGAGCAGTACTTC. This sequence encodes CASSDGGRHEQYF.

This clonotype was recorded at least ten times. The chain recombines TRBV6-1 with TRBJ1-1; 7 nucleotides agree with TRBD1. Germline V CDR1 and CDR2: MNHNS, SASEGT. The length of the CDR3 is 15 residues. V was pared by 5 bases and J by 4 bases, with 10 bases of the junction left unmatched. The CDR3 nucleotides are TGTGCCAGCAGTTACCAGACAGGGTTGGTCACTGAAGCTTTCTTT. This codes for CASSYQTGLVTEAFF.

There are a few counts of this clonotype. The chain joins TRBV25-1 to TRBJ2-2; the match to TRBD1 covers 8 bases. The V and J ends lost 6 bases and 4 bases, in that order; junction bases with no gene match: 4. CDR3 length: 14 residues. CDR1 MGHDK and CDR2 SYGVNS come from the germline V gene. The CDR3 region is CASSRTGLTGELFF. The CDR3, as DNA: TGTGCCAGCAGCAGGACAGGGCTCACCGGGGAGCTGTTTTTT.

With regard to this clonotype: Possible read error: a much larger clone is one base away. The V gene is TRBV6-6, the J gene TRBJ1-1; TRBD1 might be the D (5 bases). Trimming removed 10 bases at V and 6 bases at J, with 18 bases between. Looked up from germline, CDR1 is MNHNY and CDR2 is SVGAGI (reference sequence). This CDR3 comprises 13 residues. The CDR3 nucleotides read TGTGCCACCACATGGGGGGAGGGCGCTGAAGCTTTCTTT. This translates into CATTWGEGAEAFF.

This clonotype showed up just a few times. J is TRBJ2-7 and V is TRBV5-1, with 9 bases lining up with TRBD2. CDR1 SGHRS and CDR2 YFSETQ come from the germline V gene. V lost 1 base, J lost 1 base, and 3 bases stayed unmatched. This CDR3 contains 15 residues. CDR3 DNA sequence: TGCGCCAGCAGCTTGAGTAGCGGGAGATCCTACGAGCAGTACTTC. It specifies CASSLSSGRSYEQYF.

This clonotype was observed many times. The gene calls are TRBV12-3 or TRBV12-4 and TRBJ1-2, with 7 bases fitting TRBD1. Losses at the gene ends were 7 bases for V and 4 bases for J; bases not matched to a gene: 6. This CDR3 is 13 amino acids long. The CDR3, as DNA: TGTGCCAGCACCCTAGGGGGCGGCTATGGCTACACCTTC. It specifies CASTLGGGYGYTF.

On this clonotype itself: The junction and the germline gene differ at one end; a read error may be behind it. V and J are TRBV5-4 and TRBJ2-1; 7 bases fit TRBD1. The V gene's germline CDR1 is SGHNT and CDR2 YYREEE (reference sequence). CDR3 length: 13 residues. The CDR3 region has the DNA TGTGCCAGCAGACAGGGGACGTTAAATGGGCAGTTCTTC. Its protein is CASRQGTLNGQFF.